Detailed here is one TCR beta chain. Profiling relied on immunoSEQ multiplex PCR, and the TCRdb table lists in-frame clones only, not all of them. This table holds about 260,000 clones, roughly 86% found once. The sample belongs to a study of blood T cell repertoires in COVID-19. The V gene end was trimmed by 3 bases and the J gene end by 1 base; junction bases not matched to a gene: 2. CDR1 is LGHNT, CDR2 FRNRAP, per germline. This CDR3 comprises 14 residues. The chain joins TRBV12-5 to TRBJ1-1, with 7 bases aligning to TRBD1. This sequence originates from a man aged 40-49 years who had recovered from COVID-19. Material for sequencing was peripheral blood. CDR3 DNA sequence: TGTGCTAGTGGTTTCCGGGACAGGAACACTGAAGCTTTCTTT. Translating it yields CASGFRDRNTEAFF.